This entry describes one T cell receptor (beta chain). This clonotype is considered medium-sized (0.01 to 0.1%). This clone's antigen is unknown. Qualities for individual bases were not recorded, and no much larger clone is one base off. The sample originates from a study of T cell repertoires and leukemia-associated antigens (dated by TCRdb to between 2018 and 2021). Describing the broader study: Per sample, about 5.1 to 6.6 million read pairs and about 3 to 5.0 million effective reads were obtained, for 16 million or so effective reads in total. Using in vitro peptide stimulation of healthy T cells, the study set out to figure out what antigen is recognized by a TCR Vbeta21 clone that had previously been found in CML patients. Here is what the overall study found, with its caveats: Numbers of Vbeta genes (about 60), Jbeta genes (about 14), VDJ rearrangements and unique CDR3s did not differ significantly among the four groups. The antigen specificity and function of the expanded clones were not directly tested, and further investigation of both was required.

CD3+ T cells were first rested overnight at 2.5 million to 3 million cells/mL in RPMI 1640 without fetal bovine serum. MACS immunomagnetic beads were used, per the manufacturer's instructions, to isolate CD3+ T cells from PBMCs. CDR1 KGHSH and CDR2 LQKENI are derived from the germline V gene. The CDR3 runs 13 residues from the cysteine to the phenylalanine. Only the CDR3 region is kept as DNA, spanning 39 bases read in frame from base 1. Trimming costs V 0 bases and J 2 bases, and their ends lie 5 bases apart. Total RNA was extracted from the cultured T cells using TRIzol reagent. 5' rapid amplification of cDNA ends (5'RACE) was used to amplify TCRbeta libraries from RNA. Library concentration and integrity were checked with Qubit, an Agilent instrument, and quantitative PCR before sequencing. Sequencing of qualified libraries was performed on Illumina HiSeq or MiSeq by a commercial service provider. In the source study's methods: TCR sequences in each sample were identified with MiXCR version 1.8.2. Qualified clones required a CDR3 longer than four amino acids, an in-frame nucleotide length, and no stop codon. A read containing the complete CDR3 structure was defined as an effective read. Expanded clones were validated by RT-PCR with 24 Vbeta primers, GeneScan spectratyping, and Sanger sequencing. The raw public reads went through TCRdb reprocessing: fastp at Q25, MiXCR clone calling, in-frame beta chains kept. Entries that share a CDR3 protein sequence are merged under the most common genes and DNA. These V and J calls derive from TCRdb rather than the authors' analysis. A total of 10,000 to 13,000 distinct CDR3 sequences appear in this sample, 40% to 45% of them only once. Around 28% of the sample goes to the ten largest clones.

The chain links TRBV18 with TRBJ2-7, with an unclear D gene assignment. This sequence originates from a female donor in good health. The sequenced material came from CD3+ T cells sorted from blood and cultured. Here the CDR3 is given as CASSPPGTYEQYF. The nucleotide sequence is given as TGTGCCAGCTCACCACCAGGAACCTACGAGCAGTACTTC.